The next 22 T cell receptor beta chains were all read from a single sample in a study of response to subunit inactivated influenza vaccine. Each CDR3 protein is one row after TCRdb ran MiXCR on the RT-PCR reads. The sample has more than 550,000 distinct CDR3 sequences; about 10% are singletons. These records were also assigned to another study, of T cells expressing NK-cell markers. That paper adds: The authors made TCR beta cDNA libraries by 5'RACE template switching. This switching added a universal primer site and UMIs.

The sample in question was PBMCs from blood, obtained on the day of vaccination. The receptors were gathered from a man over 45 who received an inactivated influenza vaccine.

This clonotype was detected a few times. The rearrangement uses TRBV6-6 and TRBJ1-3; D call uncertain. Trimming stripped 2 bases from V and 2 bases from J, with 4 bases between. The CDR3 is 13 amino acids. CDR1 and CDR2 (germline): MNHNY, SVGAGI (reference sequence). CDR3 amino acids: CASSYGAGNTIYF. The CDR3 DNA is TGTGCCAGCAGTTACGGAGCTGGAAACACCATATATTTT.

This clonotype appeared many times. The rearrangement joins TRBV7-2 to TRBJ2-3; D remains unclear. Per the germline V gene, CDR1 is SGHTA and CDR2 is FQGNSA. This CDR3 has 14 amino acids. Trimming cost V 2 bases and J 0 bases, with 6 bases left between them. The CDR3 reads CASSLRVSTDTQYF. The CDR3 nucleotides read TGTGCCAGCAGCTTACGGGTGAGCACAGATACGCAGTATTTT.

This clonotype has more than one count but fewer than ten. V usage is TRBV15 and J usage is TRBJ2-5, with TRBD2 matching 8 bases. Per germline, CDR1 LNHNV and CDR2 YYDKDF (reference sequence). The trim removed 5 bases at V and 5 bases at J, leaving 16 bases unmatched. This CDR3 is built from 17 residues. CDR3 protein: CATSPGDAGGVGETQYF. DNA of the CDR3: TGTGCCACCAGCCCAGGGGACGCGGGAGGTGTGGGCGAGACCCAGTACTTC.

This clonotype was counted ten times or more. The chain employs TRBV14 and TRBJ2-3; no clear D. Per the germline V gene, CDR1 is SGHDN and CDR2 is FVKESK. With 1 base removed from V and 7 bases from J, the gap between germline ends came to 3 bases. CDR3 length: 11 amino acids. The CDR3 DNA reads as TGTGCCAGCAGCCAAGTTTATACGCAGTATTTT. As protein: CASSQVYTQYF.

The chain recombines TRBV19 with TRBJ1-2, with TRBD1 as a possible D gene (5 bases). The CDR3 totals 12 residues. Trimming took 9 bases from V and 8 from J, leaving 16 bases between them. CDR1 and CDR2 from the germline V gene are LNHDA and SQIVND (reference sequence). The DNA of the CDR3 is TGTGCCAGCACTACGGGGGATACAGGCTACACCTTC. Its protein product is CASTTGDTGYTF.

The chain is built from TRBV7-9 and TRBJ2-7; 7 bases line up with TRBD1. Looked up from germline, CDR1 is SEHNR and CDR2 is FQNEAQ (reference sequence). Trimming cost V 1 base and J 2 bases; bases outside gene matches: 11. This CDR3 has 17 amino acids. CDR3 coding DNA: TGTGCCAGCAGCTTAGTTTTGTCGGGACAGTCTGCCTACGAGCAGTACTTC. Its translation is CASSLVLSGQSAYEQYF. Complete variable domain (other parts from reference TRBV7-9 and TRBJ2-7): DTGVSQNPRHKITKRGQNVTFRCDPISEHNRLYWYRQTLGQGPEFLTYFQNEAQLEKSRLLSDRFSAERPKGSFSTLEIQRTEQGDSAMYLCASSLVLSGQSAYEQYFGPGTRLTVT.

J is TRBJ2-6 and V is TRBV6-2 or TRBV6-3; 7 bases match TRBD1. The CDR3 runs 16 residues. The V segment lost 4 bases and the J segment 0 bases; nucleotides outside the gene matches: 3. The V gene's germline CDR1 is MNHEY and CDR2 SVGEGT. The CDR3: CASSLTGTSGANVLTF. The DNA for the CDR3 is TGTGCCAGCAGTTTGACAGGGACCTCTGGGGCCAACGTCCTGACTTTC.

This clonotype was counted between two and nine times. The rearrangement uses TRBV28 and TRBJ2-3, with TRBD2 matching over 11 bases. Germline CDR1 reads MDHEN; CDR2 reads SYDVKM. The trim removed 5 bases at V and 4 bases at J, leaving 8 bases unmatched. The CDR3 has 16 amino acids. This chain's CDR3 is CASSPTSGSGADTQYF. The CDR3 DNA follows: TGTGCCAGCAGTCCAACTAGCGGGAGCGGCGCAGATACGCAGTATTTT.

V and J are TRBV7-6 and TRBJ2-3; 11 nucleotides agree with TRBD1. This CDR3 is 19 amino acids long. V lost 5 bases and J lost 0; bases outside the gene matches: 13. The germline CDR1 and CDR2 sequences are SGHVS and FNYEAQ. In DNA form, the CDR3 reads TGTGCCAGCAGCCCCTGGACAGGGGGCTATCCCCCTAGCACAGATACGCAGTATTTT. Its translation: CASSPWTGGYPPSTDTQYF.

This clonotype has a count of ten or more. V and J are TRBV10-3 and TRBJ1-2; D not certain. Trimming cost V 6 bases and J 7 bases, with 9 bases left between them. The CDR3 spans 11 residues. CDR1 and CDR2 (germline): ENHRY, SYGVKD. CDR3 loop: CAISDAVGYTF. CDR3 DNA sequence: TGTGCCATCAGCGATGCAGTTGGCTACACCTTC.

V gene TRBV7-8 combines with J gene TRBJ2-5; tentatively, D is TRBD2 (7 bases). The germline gives CDR1 SGHVS, CDR2 FQNEAQ. CDR3 size: 15 residues. V was shortened by 1 base and J by 4 bases, with 13 bases between the two germline ends. The CDR3 spells CASSLVGGGGETQYF. The CDR3, as DNA: TGTGCCAGCAGCTTAGTGGGGGGAGGGGGAGAGACCCAGTACTTC.

The chain has TRBV7-9 and TRBJ1-5; D is undetermined. V gave up 5 bases and J gave up 3 bases, with 5 bases separating them. CDR1 is SEHNR, CDR2 FQNEAQ, per germline (reference sequence). CDR3 length equals 12 residues. The CDR3 DNA follows: TGTGCCAGCAGCCAAGACAATCAGCCCCAGCATTTT. Translated: CASSQDNQPQHF.

The table lists this clonotype with a few counts. The chain employs TRBV5-1 and TRBJ2-3, with 10 bases fitting TRBD2. The CDR3 covers 14 residues. J lost 8 bases, V lost 5 bases, and 8 bases had no gene match. Per the germline V gene, CDR1 is SGHRS and CDR2 is YFSETQ. The CDR3 region is CASRLAGGLVTQYF. CDR3 bases: TGCGCCAGCAGATTAGCGGGAGGATTGGTTACGCAGTATTTT.

The J gene is TRBJ2-7, the V gene TRBV12-3 or TRBV12-4; no firm D call. Trimming removed 2 bases from V and 6 bases from J, with 8 bases in between. The CDR3 is made up of 12 amino acids. This CDR3 reads CASSLNSGEQYF. The CDR3 DNA reads as TGTGCCAGCAGTTTAAATTCAGGCGAGCAGTACTTC.

This clonotype was detected only a few times. This chain links TRBV20-1 with TRBJ2-1; D unclear. V shed 3 bases and J shed 8 bases, with 11 bases lying between them. This CDR3 has 12 residues. Per germline, CDR1 DFQATT and CDR2 SNEGSKA (reference sequence). The CDR3 loop reads CSASPQVDEQFF. In DNA form, the CDR3 reads TGCAGTGCTAGCCCCCAGGTCGATGAGCAGTTCTTC.

This clonotype was recorded a few times. The rearrangement links TRBV6-2 or TRBV6-3 to TRBJ1-2, with 9 bases aligning to TRBD1. The CDR3 covers 12 residues. Trimming took 6 bases from V and 6 from J; bases not matched to a gene: 2. Germline V CDR1 and CDR2: MNHEY, SVGEGT. DNA of the CDR3: TGTGCCAGCAGACAGGGGGCGAATGGCTACACCTTC. Amino acids: CASRQGANGYTF.

The chain recombines TRBV6-6 with TRBJ2-3, with D possibly matching TRBD2 (6 bases). The germline V gene encodes CDR1 MNHNY and CDR2 SVGAGI (reference sequence). Trimming removed 10 bases from V and 6 bases from J, with 11 bases in between. The CDR3 is 11 amino acids. For the CDR3, the DNA is TGTGCCACGGGGGAGGCGGATACGCAGTATTTT. It codes for CATGEADTQYF.

J is TRBJ1-2 and V is TRBV7-2, with a weak D call TRBD1 (5 bases). Germline loops: CDR1 SGHTA, CDR2 FQGNSA. This CDR3 contains 15 residues. V was cut by 7 bases and J by 7 bases, with 22 bases left in between. The CDR3 sequence: CASTRDPSLPFGYTF. CDR3 nucleotides: TGTGCCAGCACCCGGGACCCTTCCCTTCCTTTTGGCTACACCTTC.

The gene calls are TRBV20-1 and TRBJ1-2, with D perhaps matching TRBD1 (5 bases). CDR3 length equals 14 residues. Germline CDR1 reads DFQATT; CDR2 reads SNEGSKA (reference sequence). Trimming shortened V by 5 bases and J by 2 bases, and 15 bases separated the two germline ends. CDR3 in DNA: TGCAGTGCTGCCGGGGCGGGCCAAAACTATGGCTACACCTTC. This encodes CSAAGAGQNYGYTF.

The chain couples TRBV6-7 to TRBJ2-2; TRBD1 agrees at 8 bases. TRBV6-7 is recorded as an ORF, its role being uncertain. V lost 2 bases, J lost 2 bases, and 4 bases stayed unmatched. The CDR3 runs to 16 residues. The CDR3 spells CASSYGGQGNTGELFF. In nucleotides, the CDR3 is TGTGCCAGCAGTTACGGAGGACAGGGAAACACCGGGGAGCTGTTTTTT.

In this sample, this clonotype turned up a few times. The rearrangement uses TRBV15 and TRBJ2-2; perhaps TRBD2 as D (5 bases). The CDR3 extends over 15 amino acids. Germline-derived CDR1 and CDR2 are LNHNV and YYDKDF (reference sequence). V was cut by 0 bases and J by 3 bases, with 8 bases left in between. As DNA, the CDR3 is TGTGCCACCAGCAGAGATATGAGGGACACCGGGGAGCTGTTTTTT. Translation gives CATSRDMRDTGELFF. Supplemented by reference TRBV15 and TRBJ2-2, the full variable domain reads DAMVIQNPRYQVTQFGKPVTLSCSQTLNHNVMYWYQQKSSQAPKLLFHYYDKDFNNEADTPDNFQSRRPNTSFCFLDIRSPGLGDTAMYLCATSRDMRDTGELFFGEGSRLTVL.

Only a few counts were recorded for this clonotype. V gene TRBV11-1 combines with J gene TRBJ2-5; TRBD2 agrees at 9 bases. Looked up from germline, CDR1 is SGHAT and CDR2 is FQDESV (reference sequence). V dropped 0 bases and J dropped 5; count of bases not matched to a gene: 19. The CDR3 covers 20 residues. CDR3 loop: CASSLAFVTSGLSSRETQYF. CDR3 DNA sequence: TGTGCCAGCAGCTTAGCGTTCGTTACTAGCGGGCTCTCCTCGAGGGAGACCCAGTACTTC.